Given below is one TCR beta chain in context. What it binds is not known. This entry belongs to a study of shared clonotypes between healthy human individuals. Study results and limitations: Non-shared clonotypes were found to have lower generation probabilities than the clonotypes that were shared by all four of the sorted-subset donors.

At the deep level, the assay was run. The method was immunoSEQ multiplex PCR; TCRdb's version includes in-frame clones alone and lacks a portion of them. Of under 2.5 million clones listed, approximately 90% are singletons. Germline V gives CDR1 MGHDK, CDR2 SYGVNS. The CDR3 has 17 amino acids. With 1 base clipped from V and 1 base from J, the junction kept 9 bases outside the gene matches. This chain uses TRBV25-1 with TRBJ2-5; 7 positions match TRBD2. The TCR originated in a man between 18 and 29 years old in good health. Some clones in this sample may be carry-over from other donors' samples. Input material: naive CD4+ T cells from PBMCs. Subset defined: CD45RA+ positively selected. This CDR3 reads CASSESVLAAAQETQYF. The CDR3, as DNA: TGTGCCAGCAGTGAATCCGTCCTAGCGGCAGCCCAAGAGACCCAGTACTTC.